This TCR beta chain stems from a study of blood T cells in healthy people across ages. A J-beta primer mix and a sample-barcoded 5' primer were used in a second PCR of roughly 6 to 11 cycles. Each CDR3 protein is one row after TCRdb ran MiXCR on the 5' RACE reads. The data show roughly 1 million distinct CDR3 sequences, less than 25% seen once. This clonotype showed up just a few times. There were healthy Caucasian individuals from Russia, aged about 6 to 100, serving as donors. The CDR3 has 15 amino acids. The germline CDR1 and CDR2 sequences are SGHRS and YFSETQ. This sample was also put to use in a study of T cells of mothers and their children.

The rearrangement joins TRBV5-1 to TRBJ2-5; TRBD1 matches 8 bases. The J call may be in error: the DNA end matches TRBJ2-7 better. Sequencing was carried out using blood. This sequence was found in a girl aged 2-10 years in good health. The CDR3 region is CASSLDRTGNYEQYF. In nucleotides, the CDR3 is TGCGCCAGCAGCTTGGATCGGACAGGGAACTACGAGCAGTACTTC.